This T cell receptor (beta chain) was documented in a study of T cell responses to AZD1222 COVID-19 vaccine. Overall study: Second doses at about 4 or about 12 weeks were pooled.

Sequencing used immunoSEQ multiplex PCR; TCRdb keeps in-frame clones, though not all of them. The repertoire has 90,000 to 150,000 clones, 70% to 90% of them found once; the top ten carry over 3%. Notes on the study in general: Reports indicate that nearly half of spike-specific TCRs are directed at unmutated variant regions. Among the donors, most were white British and more were female, and clonal diversity was possibly underestimated. It was only a handful of AZD1222 recipients who were seropositive at baseline.

On this clone itself: The antigen is not known.

This TCR derives from an adult in good health. The input for sequencing was peripheral blood, taken on day 0 of AZD1222 vaccination.

The CDR3 loop is CATHRGAGAFF. Here the CDR3 DNA reads TGTGCCACCCATCGGGGGGCAGGGGCTTTCTTT. This chain links TRBV27 with TRBJ1-1; perhaps TRBD1 as D (6 bases). V dropped 10 bases and J dropped 11 bases, with 17 bases sitting between them. Germline values: CDR1 MNHEY, CDR2 SMNVEV (reference sequence). This CDR3 is 11 amino acids long.